Below, 22 T cell receptor beta chains from the same sample are listed, as sequenced in a study of T cells after posttransplantation cyclophosphamide. Using immunoSEQ multiplex PCR, the repertoire was profiled, and TCRdb retains in-frame clones only, with some absent. The sample lists 45,000 to 65,000 clones; around 84% were seen once. Sequencing was performed on PBMCs. Receptors originate from a man aged 30-40 years with a blood cancer, CMV-positive, and with a related stem cell donor.

This clone was seen only once. The chain uses TRBV21-1 and TRBJ2-1; the table's D call of TRBD2 was not tested on the DNA. TRBV21-1 is flagged as a pseudogene. This CDR3 is built from 15 residues. CDR3 DNA sequence: TGTGCCAGCAGAATGCGGGAGGGCCGGGGGAATGAGCAGTTCTTC. This sequence encodes CASRMREGRGNEQFF.

The V call is TRBV11-2, the J call TRBJ2-1; 8 bases agree with TRBD2. Per germline, CDR1 SGHAT and CDR2 FQNNGV. This CDR3 has 15 residues. Losses at the gene ends were 8 bases for V and 4 bases for J; bases not matched to a gene: 10. The CDR3: CASYGAGEGYNEQFF. CDR3 nucleotides: TGTGCCAGCTACGGAGCGGGAGAGGGTTACAATGAGCAGTTCTTC. Full variable domain (rest looked up from reference TRBV11-2 and TRBJ2-1): EAGVAQSPRYKIIEKRQSVAFWCNPISGHATLYWYQQILGQGPKLLIQFQNNGVVDDSQLPKDRFSAERLKGVDSTLKIQPAKLEDSAVYLCASYGAGEGYNEQFFGPGTRLTVL.

The gene calls are TRBV7-3 and TRBJ2-3, with 7 bases identical to TRBD2. Germline trimming cut 5 bases from V and 0 bases from J; bases unmatched to any gene: 2. This CDR3 contains 14 residues. Germline CDR1 is SGHTA and CDR2 is FQGTGA. In nucleotides, the CDR3 is TGTGCCAGCAGCCAAGCGGGGAGCACAGATACGCAGTATTTT. Protein product: CASSQAGSTDTQYF.

The J gene is TRBJ1-2, the V gene TRBV11-3, with a possible D match to TRBD1 (5 bases). Trimming pared 4 bases from V and 5 bases from J, leaving 11 bases between. From germline, CDR1 is SGHNT and CDR2 YENEEA. This CDR3 is 13 amino acids long. The CDR3: CASSSPRQYGYTF. CDR3 DNA: TGTGCCAGCAGCTCCCCCCGACAGTATGGCTACACCTTC.

V and J are TRBV28 and TRBJ2-7; possible D gene TRBD1, 5 bases. Trimming shortened V by 7 bases and J by 3 bases, and 13 bases separated the two germline ends. The CDR3 is 13 residues long. Germline V gene lookup returns CDR1 MDHEN and CDR2 SYDVKM. The CDR3 DNA reads as TGTGCCAGCACCCTACGCCAGGGCTACGAGCAGTACTTC. It encodes CASTLRQGYEQYF.

The genes are TRBV4-3 and TRBJ2-1, with D tentatively TRBD1 (5 bases). Trimming left V 0 bases short and J 2 bases short, with 11 bases between. This CDR3 is built from 16 residues. Germline assignment: CDR1 LGHNA and CDR2 YSLEER. The CDR3, as DNA: TGCGCCAGCAGCCAAGATATTGGGGCTCCCTACAATGAGCAGTTCTTC. Translating gives CASSQDIGAPYNEQFF.

The rearrangement uses TRBV11-3 and TRBJ2-1; no firm D call. The CDR3 has 13 residues. Trimming took 1 base from V and 9 from J, leaving 10 bases between them. Germline V lookup: CDR1 SGHNT, CDR2 YENEEA. The CDR3 loop reads CASSLGELTEQFF. CDR3 nucleotide sequence: TGTGCCAGCAGCTTAGGAGAGCTTACTGAGCAGTTCTTC.

V usage is TRBV6-5 and J usage is TRBJ1-1, with TRBD1 as a possible D gene (6 bases). V lost 2 bases to trimming and J lost 1 base, with 8 bases between them. The CDR3 runs 14 residues. Germline CDR1 is MNHEY and CDR2 is SVGAGI. The CDR3 coding sequence is TGTGCCAGCAGTTACCGGGGACAGAACACTGAAGCTTTCTTT. Residues: CASSYRGQNTEAFF.

This chain connects TRBV6-7 to TRBJ2-7, with D hard to call. TRBV6-7 is known as an ORF, though its function is uncertain. The CDR3 has 16 residues. The V end lost 7 bases, the J end lost 6 bases, and 25 bases lay between the germline ends. CDR3 residues: CASTYDHRPGRGEQYF. CDR3 DNA: TGTGCCAGCACCTACGATCATAGACCTGGCCGAGGCGAGCAGTACTTC.

To note about this clone: Other DNA sequences in the sample encode the same CDR3. V usage is TRBV30 and J usage is TRBJ1-6; 8 nucleotides agree with TRBD1. The CDR3 runs to 14 residues. The V gene end was trimmed by 0 bases and the J gene end by 13 bases; junction bases not matched to a gene: 8. The germline gives CDR1 GTSNPN, CDR2 SVGIG (reference sequence). The CDR3 loop reads CAWSVAGGFSPLHF. CDR3 nucleotide sequence: TGTGCCTGGAGTGTCGCAGGGGGCTTTTCCCCCCTCCACTTT.

The chain uses TRBV18 and TRBJ2-1; D not resolved. This CDR3 contains 12 residues. Germline V gives CDR1 KGHSH, CDR2 LQKENI. Trimming took off 6 bases at V and 6 bases at J, with 9 bases between the two ends. The CDR3 DNA is TGTGCCAGCTCTACAGATATCAATGAGCAGTTCTTC. This translates into CASSTDINEQFF.

The CDR3 is CASSLDTGEETQYF. The CDR3 nucleotides read TGTGCCAGCAGCTTAGATACGGGAGAAGAGACCCAGTACTTC. The rearrangement links TRBV7-9 to TRBJ2-5; D possibly corresponds to TRBD2 (6 bases). The germline CDR1 and CDR2 sequences are SEHNR and FQNEAQ (reference sequence). The CDR3 runs to 14 residues. Between the trimmed V and J ends, which lost 1 base and 3 bases, there was a span of 9 bases.

The chain joins TRBV2 to TRBJ2-5, with D maybe TRBD2 (6 bases). Germline-derived CDR1 and CDR2 are SNHLY and FYNNEI. The CDR3 runs to 12 residues. The V gene lost 11 bases and the J gene lost 5 bases, with 15 bases spanning the gap. CDR3 DNA sequence: TGTGCCCGTGGGGGGTTGCGGGAGACCCAGTACTTC. Amino acids: CARGGLRETQYF.

This clone was counted a few times. The J gene is TRBJ1-2, the V gene TRBV27, with a possible D match to TRBD1 (6 bases). The CDR3 sequence is 13 residues long. Trimming pared 7 bases from V and 4 bases from J, leaving 13 bases between. Per germline, CDR1 MNHEY and CDR2 SMNVEV (reference sequence). CDR3 nucleotide sequence: TGTGCCAGCACCGATAAGACAGGCTATGGCTACACCTTC. Its translation: CASTDKTGYGYTF.

The V gene is TRBV10-3, the J gene TRBJ2-3; tentatively, D is TRBD1 (5 bases). CDR3 size: 16 residues. Trimming shortened V by 10 bases and J by 1 base, and 21 bases separated the two germline ends. Looked up from germline, CDR1 is ENHRY and CDR2 is SYGVKD. The CDR3 protein is CATSTTALIRTDTQYF. CDR3 DNA: TGTGCCACCTCAACGACAGCTCTTATTCGCACAGATACGCAGTATTTT.

V and J are TRBV7-2 and TRBJ2-7, with D possibly TRBD1 on 5 matching bases. Germline loops: CDR1 SGHTA, CDR2 FQGNSA. Between the trimmed V and J ends, which lost 4 bases and 6 bases, there was a span of 10 bases. The CDR3 has 12 amino acids. The DNA of the CDR3 is TGTGCCAGCAGCTCAGGGTGGGGCGAGCAGTACTTC. This gives the protein CASSSGWGEQYF.

The chain couples TRBV7-2 to TRBJ2-5; 8 bases match TRBD2. CDR1 is SGHTA, CDR2 FQGNSA, per germline. CDR3 length: 15 amino acids. J was trimmed by 4 bases and V by 1 base; bases with no gene match: 5. CDR3 protein: CASSLDSAGGETQYF. DNA of the CDR3: TGTGCCAGCAGCTTAGATTCGGCGGGAGGAGAGACCCAGTACTTC.

The CDR3 sequence is CASSLRETNEKLFF. CDR3 bases: TGTGCCAGCAGCCTCAGGGAAACTAATGAAAAACTGTTTTTT. The rearrangement uses TRBV9 and TRBJ1-4; tentatively, D is TRBD1 (5 bases). Germline assignment: CDR1 SGDLS and CDR2 YYNGEE. This CDR3 is built from 14 residues. Trimming removed 4 bases at V and 1 base at J, with 8 bases between.

The chain employs TRBV5-5 and TRBJ2-7, with D tentatively TRBD2 (5 bases). Trimming stripped 0 bases from V and 0 bases from J, with 13 bases between. Germline lookup yields CDR1 SGHKS and CDR2 YYEKEE (reference sequence). The CDR3 covers 16 residues. The CDR3: CASSLVGSASSYEQYF. As DNA, the CDR3 is TGTGCCAGCAGCTTGGTCGGTAGCGCCAGCTCCTACGAGCAGTACTTC.

The gene calls are TRBV6-6 and TRBJ2-1; tentative D call: TRBD2 (6 bases). Germline V CDR1 and CDR2: MNHNY, SVGAGI (reference sequence). Deletions cut 11 bases from V and 3 bases from J, with 11 bases between. CDR3 length: 12 residues. CDR3 nucleotides: TGTGCCGGAGGGACCTTCTACAATGAGCAGTTCTTC. Translating it yields CAGGTFYNEQFF.

The chain is built from TRBV9 and TRBJ2-7; TRBD2 aligns across 8 bases. Trimming at V came to 4 bases and at J to 5 bases, leaving 14 bases not matched to a gene. Germline CDR1 SGDLS, CDR2 YYNGEE. The CDR3 length is 16 residues. The CDR3 coding sequence is TGTGCCAGCAGCCCCCCGGGCCTAGCGGGTCCCCACGAGCAGTACTTC. This gives the protein CASSPPGLAGPHEQYF.

The sample holds one count of this clone. The CDR3 region is CASSSLAGVAHEQYF. As DNA, the CDR3 is TGTGCCAGCAGCTCCCTAGCGGGGGTTGCGCACGAGCAGTACTTC. The chain combines TRBV11-2 with TRBJ2-7, with 10 nucleotides matching TRBD2. CDR3 size: 15 residues. V lost 4 bases to trimming and J lost 5 bases; unmatched junction nucleotides: 8. Germline CDR1 and CDR2: SGHAT and FQNNGV.